This TCR beta chain originates from a study of T cell responses to AZD1222 COVID-19 vaccine. Whole-study results and caveats: The span of vaccine-associated CD4 TCRs extended across spike, with dominance at 160-218 and 743-854.

TCRdb keeps only in-frame clones here, not all; method: immunoSEQ multiplex PCR. This table has 140,000 to 150,000 clones, 80% to 95% appearing once. CDR3 size: 14 residues. Trimming removed 0 bases at V and 3 bases at J, with 9 bases between. Germline CDR1 reads LGHDT; CDR2 reads YNNKEL (reference sequence). Comment on this clone: Antigen unknown.

Sample: peripheral blood, taken on day 0 of AZD1222 vaccination. The chain uses TRBV3-1 (or the pseudogene TRBV3-2) and TRBJ2-7; D remains ambiguous. The clonotype originates from an adult in good health. The CDR3: CASSQDRKGYEQYF. The CDR3 nucleotides read TGTGCCAGCAGCCAAGATCGGAAGGGCTACGAGCAGTACTTC.